The 15 T cell receptor beta chains presented below share a single source sample, sequenced in a study of control samples from healthy donors and cancer patients. Sequenced by immunoSEQ multiplex PCR; TCRdb stores in-frame clones only, minus some. The table records around 93,000 clones, around 90% of them present only once. The sequencing input was blood. The receptors come from a man aged 30 to 45 in good health.

V is TRBV2 and J is TRBJ2-1; D is unresolved. This CDR3 is built from 15 residues. Trimming removed 6 bases at V and 6 bases at J, with 18 bases between. Germline lookup yields CDR1 SNHLY and CDR2 FYNNEI. The CDR3 is CASSSVSERPNEQFF. Here the CDR3 DNA reads TGTGCCAGCAGCAGCGTATCGGAGCGCCCCAATGAGCAGTTCTTC. Complete variable domain (other parts from reference TRBV2 and TRBJ2-1): EPEVTQTPSHQVTQMGQEVILRCVPISNHLYFYWYRQILGQKVEFLVSFYNNEISEKSEIFDDQFSVERPDGSNFTLKIRSTKLEDSAMYFCASSSVSERPNEQFFGPGTRLTVL.

The V and J genes are TRBV11-2 and TRBJ2-1; D unclear. Germline CDR1 and CDR2: SGHAT and FQNNGV. With 0 bases removed from V and 5 bases from J, the gap between germline ends came to 5 bases. This CDR3 comprises 13 residues. The CDR3 nucleotides read TGTGCCAGCAGCTTAGATCGGCACAATGAGCAGTTCTTC. It translates to CASSLDRHNEQFF.

The J gene is TRBJ2-3, the V gene TRBV27; 8 bases map to TRBD2. V shed 1 base and J 6 bases; nucleotides not matched to a gene: 3. CDR1 is MNHEY, CDR2 SMNVEV, per germline (reference sequence). The CDR3 is 14 amino acids. Here the CDR3 reads CASSLLTSVDTQYF. CDR3 sequence (DNA): TGTGCCAGCAGTTTATTGACTAGCGTTGATACGCAGTATTTT.

The CDR3 protein is CASSWDRSTNYGYTF. CDR3 DNA sequence: TGCGCCAGCAGCTGGGACAGGAGCACTAACTATGGCTACACCTTC. The chain carries TRBV5-1 and TRBJ1-2; TRBD1 aligns across 8 bases. V dropped 3 bases and J dropped 0; count of bases not matched to a gene: 4. The CDR3 has 15 amino acids. CDR1 is SGHRS and CDR2 is YFSETQ in the germline V gene.

On this clone itself: A junction boundary mismatches the germline segment, possibly from a read error. V gene TRBV24-1 combines with J gene TRBJ2-1; 7 bases match TRBD2. CDR3 length: 16 residues. CDR1 is KGHDR, CDR2 SFDVKD, per germline. CDR3 protein: CATSGLTAGLDNEQFF. CDR3 DNA sequence: TGTGCCACCAGTGGTTTGACAGCCGGACTAGACAATGAGCAGTTCTTC.

V usage is TRBV4-3 and J usage is TRBJ2-2; 8 bases are shared with TRBD2. Germline assignment: CDR1 LGHNA and CDR2 YSLEER. The CDR3 runs 17 residues. Trimming at V came to 1 base and at J to 5 bases, leaving 9 bases not matched to a gene. DNA for the CDR3: TGCGCCAGCAGCCAAGTCCTGGCGGGAGGTGAGACCGGGGAGCTGTTTTTT. Amino acid sequence: CASSQVLAGGETGELFF.

The V call is TRBV23-1, the J call TRBJ2-7; the match to TRBD1 covers 7 bases. TRBV23-1 has ORF status, its function being uncertain. CDR3 length equals 19 residues. The V segment lost 3 bases and the J segment 5 bases; nucleotides outside the gene matches: 22. The CDR3 DNA reads as TGCGCCAGCAGTCAGGGAAGGGGGCTTATTAAGTCTATTAACCACGAGCAGTACTTC. This sequence encodes CASSQGRGLIKSINHEQYF.

This clone has just one count. The chain links TRBV20-1 to TRBJ2-1, with D maybe TRBD1 (6 bases). The CDR3 totals 11 residues. CDR1 is DFQATT and CDR2 is SNEGSKA in the germline V gene (reference sequence). CDR3 protein: CSPEGHDEQFF. The CDR3 nucleotides read TGCAGCCCAGAGGGACATGATGAGCAGTTCTTC.

The rearrangement links TRBV20-1 to TRBJ2-1; D call uncertain. The CDR3 length is 11 residues. V lost 3 bases to trimming and J lost 8 bases, with 8 bases between them. Germline V lookup: CDR1 DFQATT, CDR2 SNEGSKA (reference sequence). Here the CDR3 reads CSASFRDEQFF. CDR3 sequence (DNA): TGCAGTGCTAGTTTTAGAGATGAGCAGTTCTTC.

This clone was detected once. The rearrangement links TRBV10-2 to TRBJ2-1; the match to TRBD2 covers 8 bases. Looked up from germline, CDR1 is WSHSY and CDR2 is SAAADI. V was pared by 7 bases and J by 6 bases, with 14 bases of the junction left unmatched. This CDR3 has 16 residues. CDR3 protein: CASTQIPSGGGNEQFF. The CDR3 DNA reads TGCGCCAGCACCCAAATTCCCTCGGGAGGGGGCAATGAGCAGTTCTTC.

The genes are TRBV5-4 and TRBJ2-5; TRBD2 matches 7 bases. Germline V gene lookup returns CDR1 SGHNT and CDR2 YYREEE (reference sequence). With 0 bases clipped from V and 5 bases from J, the junction kept 1 base outside the gene matches. The CDR3 extends over 13 amino acids. This chain's CDR3 is CASSLGGSETQYF. The CDR3 nucleotides are TGTGCCAGCAGCTTGGGCGGGAGCGAGACCCAGTACTTC.

The gene calls are TRBV4-1 and TRBJ1-4; 9 nucleotides align to TRBD1. The CDR3 length is 15 residues. From germline, CDR1 is MGHRA and CDR2 YSYEKL. V dropped 3 bases and J dropped 7; count of bases not matched to a gene: 6. Here the CDR3 DNA reads TGCGCCAGCAGCCACCCGGACAGGGGAGGTGAAAAACTGTTTTTT. It translates to CASSHPDRGGEKLFF.

CDR3 nucleotides: TGTGCCAGTAGCGAACAGGGGGTCCTTAGCAATCAGCCCCAGCATTTT. Amino acid sequence: CASSEQGVLSNQPQHF. V is TRBV19 and J is TRBJ1-5, with 8 nucleotides matching TRBD1. In germline, CDR1 is LNHDA, CDR2 SQIVND (reference sequence). The CDR3 sequence is 16 residues long. V was pared by 6 bases and J by 0 bases, with 7 bases of the junction left unmatched. Complete variable domain (other parts from reference TRBV19 and TRBJ1-5): DGGITQSPKYLFRKEGQNVTLSCEQNLNHDAMYWYRQDPGQGLRLIYYSQIVNDFQKGDIAEGYSVSREKKESFPLTVTSAQKNPTAFYLCASSEQGVLSNQPQHFGDGTRLSIL.

The chain is built from TRBV30 and TRBJ1-2; D might be TRBD1 (6 bases). Per germline, CDR1 GTSNPN and CDR2 SVGIG (reference sequence). The length of the CDR3 is 13 residues. V gave up 3 bases and J gave up 2 bases, with 10 bases separating them. The chain's CDR3 is CAWRTGRNYGYTF. The CDR3 DNA reads as TGTGCCTGGAGGACAGGACGGAACTATGGCTACACCTTC.

This clone showed up just a few times. V gene TRBV19 combines with J gene TRBJ2-7, with 8 positions matching TRBD2. J gave up 3 bases and V 5 bases, and 9 bases lay outside the gene matches. Germline CDR1 LNHDA, CDR2 SQIVND (reference sequence). The CDR3 is 15 amino acids. The CDR3 region has the DNA TGTGCCAGTAGTGTCACTAGCGGAACCCACTACGAGCAGTACTTC. This sequence encodes CASSVTSGTHYEQYF.